This T cell receptor beta chain was recovered during a study of blood T cell repertoires in COVID-19. Trimming cost V 11 bases and J 8 bases; bases outside gene matches: 14. Germline CDR1 reads LNHDA; CDR2 reads SQIVND (reference sequence). CDR3 length equals 13 residues. Libraries were prepared by immunoSEQ multiplex PCR; TCRdb keeps only in-frame clonotypes and omits some of them. The sample lists some 90,000 clones, 70% to 90% occurring once. This sequence joins TRBV19 and TRBJ1-2; TRBD1 agrees at 7 bases. The sample taken for sequencing was peripheral blood. The clonotype comes from a man aged 45-60 years with COVID-19, enrolled during active disease. CDR3 nucleotides: TGTGCCGGAGACAAACAGGGGCAAGAAGGCTACACCTTC. Amino acid sequence: CAGDKQGQEGYTF.